The source of this TCR beta chain is a study of CD8+ T cells in alopecia areata. At the level of the study: Treated patients received oral tofacitinib, 5 to 10 mg twice daily. The drug, tofacitinib, lasted 6 to 18 months, followed by 6 months off drug.

General study findings and limits: Patients shared TCRs less clearly than mice did, possibly owing to HLA.

As regards this clone: Its matching antigen is unknown.

Looked up from germline, CDR1 is SGHTA and CDR2 is FQGNSA. The CDR3 contains 13 residues. Trimming cost V 2 bases and J 8 bases, with 12 bases left between them. RNA was extracted and reverse transcribed into cDNA as the sequencing template. Method: immunoSEQ multiplex PCR; TCRdb's copy keeps in-frame clones and lacks some. The sample lists some 170,000 clones; more than 60% were seen once. This chain links TRBV7-2 with TRBJ1-2, with D tentatively TRBD1 (5 bases). The sample in question was CD4+ T cells sorted from blood, obtained at week 0. This TCR was recovered from a human donor with alopecia areata. CDR3: CASSLTDTAGYTF. Here the CDR3 DNA reads TGTGCCAGCAGCTTAACGGACACCGCCGGCTACACCTTC.